These T cell receptor beta chains were read from a single sample in a study of CD8+CD57+ T cells in acquired aplastic anemia. TCRdb called the reads again in MiXCR, with one record for every CDR3 protein. In the table there are 150,000 to 200,000 distinct CDR3 sequences, around 48% of which are singletons. The sample comprised sorted CD4+, CD8+, or CD8+CD57+ T cells (not recorded which) from PBMCs. Receptors originate from a human donor with aplastic anemia. Both conserved end residues are trimmed from each CDR3. Fields, in order: J gene, V gene, CDR3 protein.

j_gene: TRBJ2-7; v_gene: TRBV20-1; CDR3aa: SARLGGYEQY
j_gene: TRBJ2-2; v_gene: TRBV25-1; CDR3aa: ASSVNTTANTGELF
j_gene: TRBJ2-7; v_gene: TRBV7-8; CDR3aa: ASSLGPIYEQY
j_gene: TRBJ2-5; v_gene: TRBV7-2; CDR3aa: ASGLGTQY
j_gene: TRBJ2-5; v_gene: TRBV14; CDR3aa: ASSQAGPPMGETQY
j_gene: TRBJ1-1; v_gene: TRBV10-1; CDR3aa: ASRAGGWDTEAF
j_gene: TRBJ2-2; v_gene: TRBV6-5; CDR3aa: ASSYSWGRPGELF
j_gene: TRBJ2-7; v_gene: TRBV19; CDR3aa: ASSIAGGGTYEQY
j_gene: TRBJ1-3; v_gene: TRBV25-1; CDR3aa: ASRPSGNTIY
j_gene: TRBJ1-4; v_gene: TRBV14; CDR3aa: ASSSLTSRSYEKLF
j_gene: TRBJ2-1; v_gene: TRBV6-1; CDR3aa: ASRGGGLGYNEQF
j_gene: TRBJ1-6; v_gene: TRBV20-1; CDR3aa: SARRQHNSPLH
j_gene: TRBJ2-1; v_gene: TRBV27; CDR3aa: ASSDRALYNEQF
j_gene: TRBJ1-1; v_gene: TRBV19; CDR3aa: ASSAGDRSTEAF
j_gene: TRBJ2-7; v_gene: TRBV6-2/TRBV6-3; CDR3aa: ASSPGTSGSLYEQY
j_gene: TRBJ1-2; v_gene: TRBV30; CDR3aa: AWSVMGASGYT
j_gene: TRBJ1-4; v_gene: TRBV9; CDR3aa: ASGYSTTNEKLF
j_gene: TRBJ2-5; v_gene: TRBV6-5; CDR3aa: ASSYSGVQETQY
j_gene: TRBJ1-1; v_gene: TRBV2; CDR3aa: ASSEGPTEAF
j_gene: TRBJ1-2; v_gene: TRBV7-9; CDR3aa: ASSLAVAGSYGYT
j_gene: TRBJ1-1; v_gene: TRBV12-3/TRBV12-4; CDR3aa: ASSHGGAGAEAS
j_gene: TRBJ1-6; v_gene: TRBV20-1; CDR3aa: SARDIGEWNSPLH
j_gene: TRBJ2-5; v_gene: TRBV7-7; CDR3aa: ASSTGRGETQY
j_gene: TRBJ2-2; v_gene: TRBV15; CDR3aa: ATSRVVGEPGELF
j_gene: TRBJ2-6; v_gene: TRBV9; CDR3aa: ASSVGAKAGANVLT
j_gene: TRBJ1-2; v_gene: TRBV6-5; CDR3aa: ASSYSSRHPGYGYT
j_gene: TRBJ2-5; v_gene: TRBV20-1; CDR3aa: SAQERETQY
j_gene: TRBJ1-1; v_gene: TRBV4-2; CDR3aa: ASSQEGQSYTEAF
j_gene: TRBJ2-7; v_gene: TRBV10-3; CDR3aa: ASRQGAAYEQY
j_gene: TRBJ1-3; v_gene: TRBV10-1; CDR3aa: ASRQSGGKGTTIY
j_gene: TRBJ2-7; v_gene: TRBV7-9; CDR3aa: ASKGTNSYEQY
j_gene: TRBJ1-1; v_gene: TRBV7-6; CDR3aa: ASSIGQGTEAF
j_gene: TRBJ2-1; v_gene: TRBV19; CDR3aa: ASSIRTSGNYNEQF
j_gene: TRBJ2-3; v_gene: TRBV12-3/TRBV12-4; CDR3aa: ASSPLDRGSADTQY
j_gene: TRBJ2-5; v_gene: TRBV2; CDR3aa: ASSLAPGLQETQY
j_gene: TRBJ2-1; v_gene: TRBV19; CDR3aa: ASDGGAGEPYNEQF
j_gene: TRBJ2-2; v_gene: TRBV10-1; CDR3aa: ASSALAGTGELF
j_gene: TRBJ2-2; v_gene: TRBV7-3; CDR3aa: ASSSTGTGELF
j_gene: TRBJ1-6; v_gene: TRBV25-1; CDR3aa: ASSQRQGSNSPLH
j_gene: TRBJ2-2; v_gene: TRBV5-1; CDR3aa: ASSLVGNTGELF
j_gene: TRBJ1-1; v_gene: TRBV10-3; CDR3aa: AIGDRQNTEAF
j_gene: TRBJ2-1; v_gene: TRBV20-1; CDR3aa: SWVKGSYNEQF
j_gene: TRBJ2-7; v_gene: TRBV10-3; CDR3aa: ATSWDRVNYEQY
j_gene: TRBJ1-2; v_gene: TRBV3-1; CDR3aa: ASSQGQNYGYT
j_gene: TRBJ2-7; v_gene: TRBV4-2; CDR3aa: ASSPDAYEQY